These 10 T cell receptor beta chains originate from one sample sequenced in a study of shared clonotypes between healthy human individuals. Selected positively for CCR7 and CD45RO-negative, naive CD8 cells excluded terminally differentiated effector memory CD45RA+ cells. The table came from immunoSEQ multiplex PCR; TCRdb's copy has only in-frame clones and leaves some out. Among about 1,900,000 clones, just under 95% were seen once, and the ten largest hold 1% to 1.5%. Sequencing used naive CD8+ T cells sorted from blood. These TCRs come from a man aged 18-30 years in good health.

This sequence joins TRBV6-1 and TRBJ2-1; the D gene is possibly TRBD1 (5 bases). The germline CDR1 and CDR2 sequences are MNHNS and SASEGT. This CDR3 has 16 amino acids. The ends were cut back, 2 bases at V and 3 bases at J, with 14 bases in the middle. The CDR3 DNA follows: TGTGCCAGCAGTGAACCCCCCGCAGGGTTCTACAATGAGCAGTTCTTC. This codes for CASSEPPAGFYNEQFF.

V and J are TRBV25-1 and TRBJ1-4, with 10 bases matching TRBD1. CDR1 is MGHDK, CDR2 SYGVNS, per germline. The V gene end was trimmed by 2 bases and the J gene end by 6 bases; junction bases not matched to a gene: 3. The CDR3 is made up of 15 amino acids. The CDR3 DNA reads as TGTGCCAGCAGTGAAGGACAGGGGGAGGATGAAAAACTGTTTTTT. Translating gives CASSEGQGEDEKLFF.

The gene calls are TRBV5-1 and TRBJ2-1; 8 bases are a match to TRBD1. Per germline, CDR1 SGHRS and CDR2 YFSETQ. J lost 7 bases, V lost 5 bases, and 8 bases had no gene match. The CDR3 spans 14 residues. CDR3 residues: CASRRAGGQNEQFF. The CDR3 DNA reads as TGCGCCAGCAGGAGGGCAGGGGGCCAGAATGAGCAGTTCTTC.

The gene calls are TRBV7-9 and TRBJ1-6; the D gene is possibly TRBD1 (6 bases). Trimming shortened V by 7 bases and J by 13 bases, and 23 bases separated the two germline ends. Germline V gives CDR1 SEHNR, CDR2 FQNEAQ (reference sequence). The CDR3 runs 15 residues. CDR3 nucleotide sequence: TGTGCCAGCACGCATTCGACAGGACCTGCGGGTCCCCTCCACTTT. This codes for CASTHSTGPAGPLHF.

The chain employs TRBV7-9 and TRBJ2-2; D call uncertain. The CDR3 has 13 residues. With 4 bases removed from V and 7 bases from J, the gap between germline ends came to 10 bases. The germline CDR1 and CDR2 sequences are SEHNR and FQNEAQ (reference sequence). CDR3 sequence (DNA): TGTGCCAGCAGCTATTCCGAGGTCGGGGAGCTGTTTTTT. Translation gives CASSYSEVGELFF.

As concerns this clone: This same CDR3 is encoded by further DNA sequences in the sample. The chain is built from TRBV9 and TRBJ2-7; D unclear. Germline CDR1 SGDLS, CDR2 YYNGEE. Trimming removed 3 bases from V and 3 bases from J, with 7 bases in between. The CDR3 is made up of 12 amino acids. The chain's CDR3 is CASSADGYEQYF. The CDR3 region has the DNA TGTGCCAGCAGCGCGGACGGCTACGAGCAGTACTTC.

J is TRBJ1-1 and V is TRBV6-5; D ambiguous. V dropped 0 bases and J dropped 4 bases, with 12 bases sitting between them. The CDR3 totals 15 residues. CDR1 is MNHEY, CDR2 SVGAGI, per germline. The DNA of the CDR3 is TGTGCCAGCAGTTACTCGGAGGGCCTCTTCACTGAAGCTTTCTTT. Protein product: CASSYSEGLFTEAFF.

The rearrangement links TRBV7-2 to TRBJ2-5; 8 nucleotides match TRBD1. CDR3 length equals 17 residues. Per the germline V gene, CDR1 is SGHTA and CDR2 is FQGNSA. The junction had 11 bases not matched to a gene; V was cut back by 5 bases and J by 0 bases. The CDR3 here is CASSPGVTGVYQETQYF. Here the CDR3 DNA reads TGTGCCAGCAGCCCTGGAGTGACAGGGGTATACCAAGAGACCCAGTACTTC.

The chain employs TRBV29-1 and TRBJ2-7, with unresolved D. The ends were cut back, 5 bases at V and 6 bases at J, with 8 bases in the middle. Germline V lookup: CDR1 SQVTM, CDR2 ANQGSEA. CDR3 size: 10 residues. The CDR3 sequence: CSVLSTEQYF. In nucleotides, the CDR3 is TGCAGCGTTCTCTCTACCGAGCAGTACTTC.

CDR3 bases: TGTGCCAGCAGCGCGGAGCCGACCCTGGCGCAGTATTTT. Its protein product is CASSAEPTLAQYF. The V and J genes are TRBV5-6 and TRBJ2-3; D not certain. This CDR3 contains 13 residues. V was trimmed by 4 bases and J by 10 bases, leaving 16 bases between them. Germline V gene data show CDR1 as SGHDT and CDR2 as YYEEEE. Combining the CDR3 with reference TRBV5-6 and TRBJ2-3 gives the whole variable domain DAGVTQSPTHLIKTRGQQVTLRCSPKSGHDTVSWYQQALGQGPQFIFQYYEEEERQRGNFPDRFSGHQFPNYSSELNVNALLLGDSALYLCASSAEPTLAQYFGPGTRLTVL.